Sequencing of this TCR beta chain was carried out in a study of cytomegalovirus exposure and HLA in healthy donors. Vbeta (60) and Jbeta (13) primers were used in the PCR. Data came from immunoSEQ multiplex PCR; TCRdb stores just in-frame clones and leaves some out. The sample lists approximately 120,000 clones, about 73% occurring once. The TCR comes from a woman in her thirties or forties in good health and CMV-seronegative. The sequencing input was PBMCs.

CDR3 protein: CASELRGGDTQYF. CDR3 bases: TGTGCCAGTGAACTACGGGGGGGAGATACGCAGTATTTT. The V call is TRBV7-2, the J call TRBJ2-3; TRBD2 matches 8 bases. Per germline, CDR1 SGHTA and CDR2 FQGNSA. The ends lost 9 bases at V and 5 bases at J; junction bases unmatched: 7. The CDR3 totals 13 residues.